This entry concerns a single TCR beta chain. This clone was observed a single time. The antigen it recognizes is unknown. Nothing much larger sits one base from this clone, and base qualities are not available. This specimen comes from a study of cytomegalovirus exposure and HLA in healthy donors (dated by TCRdb to 2016 to 2017). Regarding the study in general: An earlier analysis of approximately 550 of the donors reported 250 to 300 Gb of sequence data and around 110 million unique TCR beta sequences from about 179 million T cells. Roughly 320 gigabases of sequencing data and 91 million or so unique TCR sequences made up an early release that covered around 640 HLA-typed donors. Of the roughly 420 genotyped donors, 65% to 90% were placed in the genetic ancestry cluster associated with self-reported Caucasian donors. The study aimed to test whether signatures of past pathogen exposure could be identified by cataloging public T cell receptors. The study profiled the T cell repertoires of under 700 subjects by immunosequencing and related them to cytomegalovirus serostatus. Along with the roughly 710-subject first cohort, a separate validation cohort of more than 90 different subjects was used. High-throughput TCR immunosequencing, statistical association of individual TCRs with disease status, and machine learning were combined to predict cytomegalovirus infection status. To study patterns of TCR occurrence, a later analysis re-analyzed previously published TCR beta repertoires from under 750 donors and added high-resolution HLA genotyping. Rather than drawing on any new phenotypic data, the later analysis identified candidate immune exposures from TCR beta sequences and the way those sequences occurred across donors. An earlier analysis of fewer than 750 of the donors used high-throughput TCR beta sequencing to judge whether each TCR beta V gene segment behaved as functional or pseudogenic. Donor age, sex, ethnicity and CMV serostatus were compiled alongside the repertoire data. A later genetic analysis used genome-wide SNP genotypes for about 65% of the 666 donors, treating that subset as a discovery cohort. Every discovery cohort repertoire had been produced on one sequencing platform. Both class I and class II loci were covered by HLA typing, at four-digit resolution. The number of typed donors differed by locus: roughly 620-630 for A, B, C, DRB1 and DQB1; approximately 520 for DQA1; around 580 for DPA1; and roughly 490 for DPB1. Roughly five DR-DQ haplotypes were handled as single units for association and clustering, since linkage in the cohort was strong. On average, about 240,000 unique TCR beta nucleotide sequences were sequenced per donor among about 400 genotyped donors of the cohort, with around 19% of those sequences being non-productive.

To prepare the library, the immunoSEQ multiplex PCR assay was applied. A mixture of 60 forward primers for TCR Vbeta segments and 13 reverse primers for TCR Jbeta segments was used in the multiplex PCR. A multiplex PCR assay on genomic DNA amplified the CDR3 region of rearranged TCR beta genes. On the Illumina HiSeq System, the amplified TCR beta libraries were sequenced as 87-base-pair reads. As for how the authors treated the data: A later analysis counted about 82 million unique TCR beta chains across the 650 to 800 repertoires, and roughly 11 million of these chains were shared by at least two donors. Raw reads were error-corrected and collapsed into unique sequences by a nearest-neighbor algorithm in which closely related sequences were merged to remove PCR and sequencing errors. To assign V, D and J gene segments, CDR3 sequences were aligned to IMGT reference sequences. For a sequence to be retained, at least a six-nucleotide match to both a V gene segment and a J gene segment was required. A rearrangement counted as productive if the CDR3 had no stop codons and remained in frame with V and J, and every other rearrangement counted as non-productive. Following IMGT convention, CDR3 was defined as the stretch from the second conserved V-encoded cysteine to the conserved J-encoded phenylalanine. In an earlier analysis of 587 of the donors, sequences lacking an unambiguous match to a single V gene segment were excluded. In an earlier analysis of some 590 of the donors, a V segment was called functional when productive rearrangements were above 56.7%, and segregating when the standard deviation between donors exceeded 5%. A statistical classification framework was built to diagnose cytomegalovirus status from the catalog of TCR beta chain sequences. In a later analysis, V and J genes were assigned by comparing TCR nucleotide sequences against IMGT/GENE-DB human TR gene sequences. The TCRdist pipeline was used in a later analysis to assign CDR3 sequences and most-parsimonious VDJ recombination scenarios. In a later analysis, each TCR beta chain was defined by its CDR3 amino acid sequence together with its V-gene family, and reads lacking a unique V-gene family were excluded. To address suspected cross-contamination and a sequencing artifact, a later analysis removed 592 highly shared, low-generation-probability nucleotide sequences. For each public chain, a later analysis derived a clonal expansion index from normalized ranks of inferred template counts within each repertoire. Generation probabilities in a later analysis came from a VDJ recombination model fitted to out-of-frame rearrangements, and those results were checked against IGoR. In a later analysis, hypergeometric tests were used to score TCR-TCR, TCR-HLA and TCR-CMV co-occurrence, with a repertoire-size bias correction applied to TCR pairs. A later analysis estimated false discovery rates by permuting HLA or CMV assignments 20 times. In a later analysis, co-occurring TCRs were grouped using DBSCAN, with TCRdist sequence similarity added in when clustering inside HLA-allele-positive subsets. Co-occurrence clustering excluded repertoires with fewer than 30,000 or more than 120,000 public chains, plus five with anomalous nucleotide sharing. TCRdb took over this immuneACCESS table, retaining in-frame rearrangements with V and J assigned. Such tables are incomplete; in checked studies, under half of the missing clones stem from an unresolved V gene, and the remainder is unexplained. V and J calls and clone size come straight from that table; D and trimming were deduced from the DNA. The sample yields 150,000 to 200,000 clones; about 59% were counted once. The top ten clones comprise around 3% of the sample.

The cohort consisted of approximately 690 healthy bone marrow donors. At the time of sampling, all cohort members were nominally healthy, though unrecorded immune exposures were likely present. The donor tested CMV seronegative and was one of the 352 seronegative cohort members. A peripheral blood sample was provided by each donor, and peripheral blood mononuclear cells were used for TCR beta sequencing. Genomic DNA extraction from the blood cell samples was performed with the Qiagen DNeasy Blood Extraction Kit. Broad study findings and their caveats: Specific HLA alleles were associated with 15,000 to 20,000 TCR beta sequences at a false discovery rate of 0.05 in a later analysis. The study gave a list of roughly 150 TCR beta chains associated with cytomegalovirus. This cohort had only TCR beta chains sequenced, and the lack of alpha or paired-chain data limited which features could be detected. According to a later analysis, most CMV-associated TCR beta chains appeared to be HLA-restricted, and the HLA associations seemed to be driven largely by CMV exposure. A later analysis reported that several top co-occurrence clusters appeared linked to parvovirus B19, influenza, CMV and Epstein-Barr virus. A further reported finding was that TCR beta sequences accurately predicted the HLA-A and HLA-B alleles for most subjects in the first cohort. Because some donors lacked HLA typing at each locus, the association tests relied only on the typed subset. Strong co-occurrence of HLA alleles, especially DR and DQ, made assigning TCR associations to individual alleles difficult. In a later analysis, TCR association rates were found to vary across HLA loci, with the most associated TCRs seen for DRB1 alleles and the fewest for HLA-C alleles. Roughly uniform sequencing depth across donors was assumed in presence/absence analyses, although this assumption may not hold. In a later analysis, HLA-associated TCR beta chains were found to be more clonally expanded and to have lower generation probabilities than equally common non-associated chains. A cluster of highly shared sequence variants was judged likely to represent a technical artifact of the sequencing pipeline. Because counts were too low, roughly 17 rarely observed V segments, including chromosome 9 orphons, were left out of the earlier analysis of 587 of the donors. For the cohort, immune exposure information was limited to CMV serostatus. V-gene and J-gene trimming of TCR beta chains was associated with a missense DCLRE1C variant in a later genetic analysis, and the association was replicated in an independent cohort. It was suggested by the authors that the approach could potentially be generalized to other disease states and immunological phenotypes. Most TCR sequences were observed very rarely across donors, whereas some public TCRs were present in many individuals. In both the original and validation cohorts, the classifier was reported to diagnose cytomegalovirus status with high specificity and sensitivity. Three of the identified cytomegalovirus-associated TCR beta chains were confirmed in vitro to be specific for cytomegalovirus antigens. Broadly in line with IMGT annotations, most TCR beta V segments showed up in productive rearrangements about 87% or about 30% of the time in an earlier analysis of about 500 of the donors. According to a later genetic analysis, donors in an Asian-associated ancestry cluster had fewer N-insertions in productive TCRs than the roughly 700-donor mean. Some IMGT-functional V segments, including TRBV6-2 and TRBV6-3, could not be told apart with the 87-base-pair reads, so those segments were excluded. Correlated functional status among segregating V segments might be attributable to linkage disequilibrium, but an unknown experimental factor could not be ruled out.

V was cut back by 4 bases and J by 9 bases, leaving a gap of 13 bases between them. The germline V gene encodes CDR1 MNHNY and CDR2 SVGAGI (reference sequence). The CDR3 covers 12 residues, taking in both the cysteine and the phenylalanine. Only CDR3 DNA remains: 36 bases, in frame from the first base. The origin of this receptor is a man in his forties in good health and CMV-seronegative. The sample taken for sequencing was PBMCs. Here the chain combines TRBV6-6 and TRBJ2-7; D gene: possibly TRBD2, on 6 matching bases. The DNA sequence is TGTGCCAGCAGTTTCGAGCGGGCTGGGCAGTACTTC. This sequence encodes CASSFERAGQYF.